This is a list of T cell receptor beta chains from one sample in a study of cytomegalovirus exposure and HLA in healthy donors. Assay used: immunoSEQ multiplex PCR; TCRdb lists only in-frame clones, some missing. Of about 150,000 clones in the sample, about 91% were seen once. Sequencing input: PBMCs. Receptors originate from a woman under 30 in good health and CMV-seropositive. Each CDR3 is given with its conserved first and last residue. A D gene is named only where the DNA matches it firmly. Clone size is stated in some rows and not others, as once, few, many or a class when expanded.

>TRBV19|NA|TRBJ2-7|TRBD1
TGTGCCAGTAGCAGGTCGGGACAGGGGGCTTACGAGCAGTACTTC
CASSRSGQGAYEQYF
>TRBV7-9|NA|TRBJ2-1|NA
TGTGCCAGCAGCTTCACTAGGGAGACGTTCTTC
CASSFTRETFF
>TRBV6-1|NA|TRBJ1-1|NA
TGTGCCAGCAGTGACTGGAACACTGAAGCTTTCTTT
CASSDWNTEAFF
>TRBV7-6|NA|TRBJ1-1|NA
TGTGCCAGCAGTCAGAGCGTACAGGGATCCTTGAACACTGAAGCTTTCTTT
CASSQSVQGSLNTEAFF
>TRBV2|NA|TRBJ1-1|TRBD1
TGTGCCAGCAGTCACACCGGGACAGGGGAGTTGAACACTGAAGCTTTCTTT
CASSHTGTGELNTEAFF
>TRBV2|NA|TRBJ1-2|NA
TGTGCCAGCAGTGATATTGGTTCGGGGTACTATGGCTACACCTTC
CASSDIGSGYYGYTF
>TRBV27|NA|TRBJ1-1|NA
TGTGCCAGCAGTGAACGACGGAGCACTGAAGCTTTCTTT
CASSERRSTEAFF
>TRBV5-8|NA|TRBJ2-7|NA
TGTGCCAGCAGCCAACCGGACGGGGATAGGGGAGGGCAGTACTTC
CASSQPDGDRGGQYF
>TRBV6-5|NA|TRBJ1-4|NA
TGTGCCAGCAGTTACGGGGGGGGCTATGGTGAAAAACTGTTTTTT
CASSYGGGYGEKLFF
>TRBV9|NA|TRBJ2-1|NA
TGTGCCAGCAGCGTAGTAGGCTTCACAGCCTACAATGAGCAGTTCTTC
CASSVVGFTAYNEQFF
>TRBV30|once|TRBJ1-4|TRBD1
TGTGCCTGGGGCAGAGGGGGCGGTGAAAAACTGTTTTTT
CAWGRGGGEKLFF
>TRBV6-1|NA|TRBJ2-1|NA
TGTGCCAGCAGGGAAGCCCCAGGGGTCCTTGGCAATGAGCAGTTCTTC
CASREAPGVLGNEQFF
>TRBV5-4|NA|TRBJ2-7|TRBD2
TGTGCCAGCAGCTTACGTAGCGGGGTAGGAGAGCAGTACTTC
CASSLRSGVGEQYF
>TRBV20-1|NA|TRBJ2-7|NA
TGCAGTGCTTCGGGAACCTACGAGCAGTACTTC
CSASGTYEQYF
>TRBV2|once|TRBJ1-5|NA
TGTGCCAGCAGTGAAGCGCCCAGGGTGGGACAGCCCCAGCATTTT
CASSEAPRVGQPQHF
>TRBV5-4|NA|TRBJ1-1|NA
TGTGCCAGCAGGGGACATATGAACACTGAAGCTTTCTTT
CASRGHMNTEAFF
>TRBV2|NA|TRBJ2-1|NA
TGTGCCAGCGCGCCGGGACTCATGTCGGGGGAGCAGTTCTTC
CASAPGLMSGEQFF
>TRBV7-8|NA|TRBJ2-5|NA
TGTGCCAGCAGCTTGCGTCCGAACAGGGTAGGGGAGACCCAGTACTTC
CASSLRPNRVGETQYF
>TRBV28|NA|TRBJ1-2|TRBD1
TGTGCCAGCAGTTTATTTACAGGGGGCTATGGCTACACCTTC
CASSLFTGGYGYTF
>TRBV5-1|NA|TRBJ1-1|NA
TGCGCCAGCAGCTTGTACCAGGGTACGAACACTGAAGCTTTCTTT
CASSLYQGTNTEAFF
>TRBV5-4|NA|TRBJ1-1|NA
TGTGCCAGCCTTGCCCGGGGGGGGAACACTGAAGCTTTCTTT
CASLARGGNTEAFF
>TRBV9|NA|TRBJ1-2|NA
TGTGCCAGCAGCGTAGCGGGGACAAGAAATGGCTACACCTTC
CASSVAGTRNGYTF
>TRBV7-2|few|TRBJ1-5|NA
TGTGCCAGCAGCTTCACGGTTAATCAGCCCCAGCATTTT
CASSFTVNQPQHF